This note documents a single TCR beta chain sequence. Its target is not known. This specimen comes from a study of shared clonotypes between healthy human individuals. Study-wide points: Genetic and exposure-history diversity was limited by the few donors.

CD8 cells regarded as naive lacked CD45RO, were positively chosen for CCR7, and omitted terminally differentiated effector memory CD45RA+ cells. Libraries were prepared by immunoSEQ multiplex PCR; TCRdb keeps only in-frame clonotypes and omits some of them. Among under 2,000,000 clones listed, roughly 95% were seen once. Germline CDR1 SGHNT, CDR2 YYREEE (reference sequence). CDR3 length equals 17 residues. Trimming removed 1 base from V and 3 bases from J; junction bases left unmatched: 12. The source material was naive CD8+ T cells sorted from blood. This sequence originates from a man aged 18 to 30 in good health. This chain joins TRBV5-4 and TRBJ2-7, with 8 bases fitting TRBD2. CDR3: CASSLNSGGAIVYEQYF. CDR3 DNA: TGTGCCAGCAGCTTGAATTCGGGGGGGGCCATCGTCTACGAGCAGTACTTC.